This T cell receptor (beta chain) was sequenced for a study of response to subunit inactivated influenza vaccine (dated by TCRdb to 2016 to 2019). Regarding the complete study: To follow how T cells responded to a trivalent subunit inactivated influenza vaccine, the researchers relied on deep quantitative profiling of the T cell receptor repertoire.

The time point label on this specimen signifies: around 42 days after influenza vaccine administration. In the case of this clonotype: What this receptor recognizes is not known. Base quality data are lacking; no much larger clone is found one base away.

There are 12 amino acids in the CDR3, from cysteine to phenylalanine inclusive. Only CDR3 DNA remains: 36 bases, in frame from the first base. Trimming removed 5 bases from V and 5 bases from J, leaving 10 bases between the germline ends. The germline V gene (reference sequence) gives CDR1 as SEHNR and CDR2 as FQNEAQ. What the authors observed across the whole study: The authors suggested that each seasonal influenza vaccination may recruit only a limited number of new T cells.

The library was made by RT-PCR. The run used an Illumina HiSeq 2500. TCRdb reanalyzed the raw reads on its own, using fastp at Q25 for trimming and MiXCR for clone calling, and kept in-frame beta chains. Rows are combined by CDR3 protein, so each entry shows the most common genes and DNA. Within this sample are approximately 530,000 distinct CDR3 sequences, with 13% of them counted one time only. Of the sample, over 10% is held by the ten largest clones. The chain is encoded by TRBV7-9 joined to TRBJ2-7; a confident D gene designation cannot be given. This material consisted of PBMCs from blood, taken 45 days after vaccination. This sequence originates from a man aged 45 to 65 who received an inactivated influenza vaccine. Donor details come from another sample of the same person, matched by shared clones. The CDR3 amino acid sequence is: CASSLYYDEQYF. The sequenced DNA is TGTGCCAGCAGCCTGTACTACGACGAGCAGTACTTC.